The 28 T cell receptor beta chains below were found in one sample sequenced in a study of blood T cell repertoires in COVID-19 (dated by TCRdb to 2020 to 2022). The library was prepared using the immunoSEQ multiplex PCR assay. As stored in TCRdb, this immuneACCESS dataset retains in-frame rearrangements with V and J assigned. A fraction of the clones does not appear; measured against another copy, unresolved V genes explain less than half of the discrepancy, and the remainder lacks a known reason. Recorded for this sample are 150,000 or so clones; 75% to 90% of them occurred a single time. The top ten constitute roughly 13% of the sample. Material for sequencing was peripheral blood. The receptors were gathered from a man between 18 and 29 years old with COVID-19, enrolled during active disease.

This clone was detected once. V gene TRBV7-9 combines with J gene TRBJ2-3, with 11 bases fitting TRBD2. V lost 2 bases, J lost 4 bases, and 2 bases stayed unmatched. Germline-derived CDR1 and CDR2 are SEHNR and FQNEAQ (reference sequence). CDR3 length: 15 residues. The CDR3 protein is CASSLTSGSPDTQYF. The CDR3 nucleotides are TGTGCCAGCAGCTTAACTAGCGGGAGTCCAGATACGCAGTATTTT.

This clone appeared a single time. This chain joins TRBV29-1 and TRBJ1-5; 7 positions match TRBD1. CDR1 and CDR2 (germline): SQVTM, ANQGSEA. The CDR3 spans 15 residues. Trimming at V came to 6 bases and at J to 3 bases, leaving 11 bases not matched to a gene. The CDR3 nucleotides are TGCAGCGTGGCCGACAGGGACCACGCCAATCAGCCCCAGCATTTT. Protein product: CSVADRDHANQPQHF.

The chain links TRBV15 to TRBJ2-4, with a possible D match to TRBD1 (5 bases). The CDR3 sequence is 16 residues long. Germline V CDR1 and CDR2: LNHNV, YYDKDF (reference sequence). Trimming left V 5 bases short and J 0 bases short, with 14 bases between. DNA of the CDR3: TGTGCCACCAGCCTACAGAAAGGGGCAGCCAAAAACATTCAGTACTTC. Its translation is CATSLQKGAAKNIQYF. Full variable domain (rest looked up from reference TRBV15 and TRBJ2-4): DAMVIQNPRYQVTQFGKPVTLSCSQTLNHNVMYWYQQKSSQAPKLLFHYYDKDFNNEADTPDNFQSRRPNTSFCFLDIRSPGLGDTAMYLCATSLQKGAAKNIQYFGAGTRLSVL.

The rearrangement links TRBV28 to TRBJ1-6, with no clear D. The CDR3 extends over 12 amino acids. V was shortened by 4 bases and J by 9 bases, with 7 bases between the two germline ends. Looked up from germline, CDR1 is MDHEN and CDR2 is SYDVKM. The DNA for the CDR3 is TGTGCCAGCAGTTCCGAGGTTTCACCCCTCCACTTT. It yields the protein CASSSEVSPLHF.

V usage is TRBV9 and J usage is TRBJ1-2; no reliable D call. This CDR3 has 11 residues. Trimming stripped 6 bases from V and 6 bases from J, with 9 bases between. Germline loops: CDR1 SGDLS, CDR2 YYNGEE. The CDR3 DNA reads TGTGCCAGCATGAGCACGGATGGCTACACCTTC. This sequence encodes CASMSTDGYTF.

The V gene is TRBV15, the J gene TRBJ1-2; TRBD1 agrees at 8 bases. Trimming removed 0 bases from V and 3 bases from J; junction bases left unmatched: 9. The length of the CDR3 is 17 residues. Germline assignment: CDR1 LNHNV and CDR2 YYDKDF (reference sequence). The CDR3, as DNA: TGTGCCACCAGCAGAGATCCTCGGCAGGGGGCCGACTATGGCTACACCTTC. It codes for CATSRDPRQGADYGYTF.

V gene TRBV9 combines with J gene TRBJ2-3; 10 bases are a match to TRBD1. Trimming removed 3 bases from V and 4 bases from J; junction bases left unmatched: 5. The CDR3 contains 15 residues. The germline gives CDR1 SGDLS, CDR2 YYNGEE. CDR3: CASSERGQGSDTQYF. CDR3 bases: TGTGCCAGCAGCGAGCGGGGACAGGGGTCAGATACGCAGTATTTT.

The chain links TRBV27 to TRBJ2-7; 12 bases are a match to TRBD2. This CDR3 spans 15 amino acids. The V gene end was trimmed by 5 bases and the J gene end by 3 bases; junction bases not matched to a gene: 5. The V gene's germline CDR1 is MNHEY and CDR2 SMNVEV (reference sequence). The CDR3 reads CASSPGLAGFYEQYF. The DNA of the CDR3 is TGTGCCAGCAGTCCTGGACTAGCGGGATTCTACGAGCAGTACTTC.

The rearrangement links TRBV28 to TRBJ1-5; a possible D gene is TRBD1 (5 bases). Germline CDR1 reads MDHEN; CDR2 reads SYDVKM. The CDR3 loop spans 13 amino acids. Trimming took 6 bases from V and 6 from J, leaving 12 bases between them. The CDR3 region has the DNA TGTGCCAGCAGCATGCGGGGCGTTCAGCCCCAGCATTTT. It encodes CASSMRGVQPQHF.

This clone showed up just once. The gene calls are TRBV11-2 and TRBJ2-1; TRBD2 aligns across 11 bases. The germline V gene encodes CDR1 SGHAT and CDR2 FQNNGV. The CDR3 length is 16 residues. The V segment lost 1 base and the J segment 4 bases; nucleotides outside the gene matches: 3. DNA for the CDR3: TGTGCCAGCAGCTTAGTCGGGACTAGCGGTTACAATGAGCAGTTCTTC. Its protein product is CASSLVGTSGYNEQFF.

V gene TRBV19 combines with J gene TRBJ2-1; D remains unclear. Deletions cut 5 bases from V and 6 bases from J, with 14 bases between. This CDR3 spans 14 amino acids. CDR1 is LNHDA, CDR2 SQIVND, per germline (reference sequence). The CDR3 DNA is TGTGCCAGTAGTTGGTCTGAATTGAGCAATGAGCAGTTCTTC. This sequence encodes CASSWSELSNEQFF.

Remarks on this clone: Additional DNA sequences in this sample encode the identical CDR3. V is TRBV19 and J is TRBJ1-1, with TRBD1 matching over 7 bases. V gave up 4 bases and J gave up 3 bases; unmatched junction bases: 2. The CDR3 loop spans 13 amino acids. Germline lookup yields CDR1 LNHDA and CDR2 SQIVND (reference sequence). CDR3 residues: CASSTTGDTEAFF. The DNA of the CDR3 is TGTGCCAGTAGTACAACAGGGGACACTGAAGCTTTCTTT.

The genes are TRBV7-3 and TRBJ2-3, with 9 bases that match TRBD2. The CDR3 covers 17 residues. The V gene end was trimmed by 5 bases and the J gene end by 4 bases; junction bases not matched to a gene: 13. Per germline, CDR1 SGHTA and CDR2 FQGTGA. DNA of the CDR3: TGTGCCAGCAGCCCGGACGGGACTAGCTGGTTGGCAGATACGCAGTATTTT. Its translation is CASSPDGTSWLADTQYF.

The V call is TRBV27, the J call TRBJ2-7, with a possible D match to TRBD1 (5 bases). The length of the CDR3 is 16 residues. With 3 bases removed from V and 2 bases from J, the gap between germline ends came to 17 bases. CDR1 is MNHEY, CDR2 SMNVEV, per germline (reference sequence). The CDR3 spells CASSFSTDPRPYEQYF. The CDR3 DNA reads TGTGCCAGCAGTTTTTCGACAGATCCTCGACCCTACGAGCAGTACTTC.

The rearrangement uses TRBV13 and TRBJ2-1; perhaps TRBD2 as D (5 bases). V was trimmed by 3 bases and J by 7 bases, leaving 19 bases between them. CDR1 is PRHDT, CDR2 FYEKMQ, per germline (reference sequence). This CDR3 region has 16 residues. The CDR3 protein is CASSLGALLLYNEQFF. The CDR3 region has the DNA TGTGCCAGCAGCTTGGGAGCTTTACTCCTCTATAATGAGCAGTTCTTC.

The chain uses TRBV30 and TRBJ2-4, with D possibly TRBD2 on 5 matching bases. Trimming pared 0 bases from V and 0 bases from J, leaving 9 bases between. The CDR3 is 15 amino acids. CDR1 and CDR2 from the germline V gene are GTSNPN and SVGIG (reference sequence). CDR3 sequence: CAWSVLGAAKNIQYF. CDR3 coding DNA: TGTGCCTGGAGTGTACTAGGAGCAGCCAAAAACATTCAGTACTTC.

The chain couples TRBV28 to TRBJ2-7; D may be TRBD1 (6 bases). The germline gives CDR1 MDHEN, CDR2 SYDVKM. V shed 3 bases and J shed 2 bases, with 11 bases lying between them. CDR3 length equals 14 residues. CDR3 amino acids: CASSFRGVTYEQYF. As DNA, the CDR3 is TGTGCCAGCAGTTTCAGGGGAGTCACCTACGAGCAGTACTTC.

At least ten counts were recorded for this clone. The chain has TRBV18 and TRBJ2-7; a weak D match, TRBD2 (6 bases). The V and J ends lost 2 bases and 2 bases respectively, with 10 bases between them. This CDR3 is built from 14 residues. CDR1 is KGHSH, CDR2 LQKENI, per germline. CDR3 residues: CASSPNPSAYEQYF. DNA for the CDR3: TGTGCCAGCTCACCAAACCCTAGCGCCTACGAGCAGTACTTC.

The table lists this clone with a count of one. V usage is TRBV13 and J usage is TRBJ2-7; 8 nucleotides align to TRBD2. The junction had 2 bases not matched to a gene; V was cut back by 4 bases and J by 0 bases. The CDR3 length is 14 residues. CDR1 is PRHDT and CDR2 is FYEKMQ in the germline V gene (reference sequence). This CDR3 is CASSSGTSSYEQYF. The CDR3 DNA follows: TGTGCCAGCAGCTCCGGGACTAGCTCCTACGAGCAGTACTTC. The full variable domain, rest sourced from reference TRBV13 and TRBJ2-7, is AAGVIQSPRHLIKEKRETATLKCYPIPRHDTVYWYQQGPGQDPQFLISFYEKMQSDKGSIPDRFSAQQFSDYHSELNMSSLELGDSALYFCASSSGTSSYEQYFGPGTRLTVT.

The chain is built from TRBV5-4 and TRBJ2-2; TRBD2 matches at 7 bases. The CDR3 totals 13 residues. Germline-derived CDR1 and CDR2 are SGHNT and YYREEE (reference sequence). J gave up 5 bases and V 6 bases, and 4 bases lay outside the gene matches. This CDR3 reads CASISGRTGELFF. CDR3 DNA: TGTGCCAGCATTTCCGGGAGGACCGGGGAGCTGTTTTTT.

This clone was observed a single time. The V call is TRBV5-6, the J call TRBJ2-2; D is perhaps TRBD2 (6 bases). V was clipped by 4 bases and J by 5 bases, with 15 bases between them. The CDR3 loop spans 15 amino acids. The germline V gene encodes CDR1 SGHDT and CDR2 YYEEEE. The CDR3 spells CASSIALGGTGELFF. DNA of the CDR3: TGTGCCAGCAGCATTGCACTCGGGGGTACCGGGGAGCTGTTTTTT.

This clone was seen more than once but under ten times. V and J are TRBV28 and TRBJ2-4; no clear D gene. The ends were cut back, 6 bases at V and 0 bases at J, with 18 bases in the middle. The CDR3 loop spans 17 amino acids. The germline gives CDR1 MDHEN, CDR2 SYDVKM. The CDR3 DNA is TGTGCCAGCAGCCCCCCCCCGTTTCTTGTAGCCAAAAACATTCAGTACTTC. The encoded protein is CASSPPPFLVAKNIQYF.

This rearrangement joins TRBV12-3 or TRBV12-4 to TRBJ1-6; D is possibly TRBD1 (6 bases). Deletions cut 8 bases from V and 8 bases from J, with 13 bases between. The CDR3 is 13 amino acids. CDR3 loop: CASWGQGYSPLHF. DNA of the CDR3: TGTGCCAGCTGGGGGCAGGGGTATTCACCCCTCCACTTT.

The chain recombines TRBV24-1 with TRBJ2-5; perhaps TRBD1 as D (5 bases). V lost 3 bases to trimming and J lost 1 base, with 11 bases between them. Germline V gene lookup returns CDR1 KGHDR and CDR2 SFDVKD. This CDR3 comprises 15 residues. CDR3 DNA sequence: TGTGCCACCAGTGATCCCTCAGGGCCCCAAGAGACCCAGTACTTC. Amino acids: CATSDPSGPQETQYF.

The gene calls are TRBV19 and TRBJ1-5, with D tentatively TRBD1 (6 bases). Per germline, CDR1 LNHDA and CDR2 SQIVND (reference sequence). V dropped 6 bases and J dropped 1 base, with 13 bases sitting between them. The CDR3 contains 15 residues. This chain's CDR3 is CASSPFGQSNQPQHF. The CDR3 nucleotides read TGTGCCAGTAGCCCCTTCGGACAGAGCAATCAGCCCCAGCATTTT.

This chain links TRBV12-2 with TRBJ2-7; the table's D call, TRBD1, has no DNA check behind it. TRBV12-2 is an annotated pseudogene. This CDR3 has 16 amino acids. CDR3 in amino acids: CASRSPTGGDSYEQYF. CDR3 bases: TGTGCAAGTCGCTCACCGACAGGGGGCGACTCCTACGAGCAGTACTTC.

The J gene is TRBJ2-1, the V gene TRBV6-6; 8 bases line up with TRBD2. CDR1 and CDR2 (germline): MNHNY, SVGAGI (reference sequence). The CDR3 spans 13 residues. The CDR3 DNA is TGTCTATGCCGGGGGGGGCTTAGGAATGAGCAGTTCTTC. Its translation is CLCRGGLRNEQFF.

The V gene is TRBV20-1, the J gene TRBJ2-7, with 10 bases matching TRBD2. V was clipped by 3 bases and J by 3 bases; unmatched bases: 5. Germline CDR1 DFQATT, CDR2 SNEGSKA (reference sequence). This CDR3 has 14 amino acids. The CDR3 loop reads CSASLAGVRYEQYF. In DNA, the CDR3 is TGCAGTGCTAGTCTAGCGGGAGTGCGCTACGAGCAGTACTTC.